A single sample gave rise to the 21 T cell receptor beta chains below, sequenced in a study of blood T cell repertoires in COVID-19. TCRdb's copy holds only in-frame clones and misses some; the assay was immunoSEQ multiplex PCR. Of 130,000 to 150,000 clones in the sample, 79% were seen once. Sequences were obtained from peripheral blood. The receptor set was obtained from a woman aged 70-85 years with COVID-19, enrolled during active disease.

J is TRBJ2-3 and V is TRBV28; 11 bases agree with TRBD1. This CDR3 has 15 amino acids. With V trimmed by 2 bases and J by 8 bases, 6 bases remained unmatched. In germline, CDR1 is MDHEN, CDR2 SYDVKM. The CDR3 bases are TGTGCCAGCAGTTTAGGGGGACAGGGGGAGGCTACGCAGTATTTT. Residues: CASSLGGQGEATQYF.

CDR3 DNA sequence: TGTGCCAGCAGCCTGGGGGGGAATGAAAAACTGTTTTTT. It encodes CASSLGGNEKLFF. This chain joins TRBV9 and TRBJ1-4; D might be TRBD1 (5 bases). Germline V CDR1 and CDR2: SGDLS, YYNGEE. The ends were cut back, 4 bases at V and 5 bases at J, with 9 bases in the middle. CDR3 length: 13 amino acids.

V is TRBV6-5 and J is TRBJ2-2; perhaps TRBD2 as D (7 bases). V lost 2 bases to trimming and J lost 6 bases, with 10 bases between them. Looked up from germline, CDR1 is MNHEY and CDR2 is SVGAGI. The CDR3 extends over 14 amino acids. CDR3 residues: CASSYEGGPGELFF. CDR3 coding DNA: TGTGCCAGCAGTTACGAGGGGGGGCCCGGGGAGCTGTTTTTT.

The CDR3 nucleotides are TGTGCCAGCAGTGCCGGGACAGGGGCCGCTGGGAGTAATTCACCCCTCCACTTT. Protein product: CASSAGTGAAGSNSPLHF. This chain connects TRBV6-1 to TRBJ1-6; 10 bases map to TRBD1. Trimming took 4 bases from V and 6 from J; bases not matched to a gene: 12. The CDR3 has 18 amino acids. Germline loops: CDR1 MNHNS, CDR2 SASEGT.

The chain has TRBV5-8 and TRBJ1-4; D might be TRBD1 (6 bases). Trimming took off 3 bases at V and 6 bases at J, with 15 bases between the two ends. The CDR3 has 15 amino acids. The germline V gene encodes CDR1 SGHTS and CDR2 YDEGEE. The CDR3 DNA follows: TGTGCCAGCAGCTCCCTACAGGGTCTGCATGAAAAACTGTTTTTT. This sequence encodes CASSSLQGLHEKLFF.

The chain combines TRBV30 with TRBJ1-5; possibly TRBD1 for D (5 bases). The V gene lost 2 bases and the J gene lost 8 bases, with 7 bases spanning the gap. Looked up from germline, CDR1 is GTSNPN and CDR2 is SVGIG (reference sequence). The CDR3 covers 11 residues. The CDR3 is CAWSTGEPQHF. DNA of the CDR3: TGTGCCTGGAGTACGGGGGAGCCCCAGCATTTT.

The genes are TRBV7-2 and TRBJ2-7; 9 positions match TRBD2. This CDR3 is 15 amino acids long. The V and J ends lost 0 bases and 4 bases, in that order; junction bases with no gene match: 4. CDR1 and CDR2 (germline): SGHTA, FQGNSA. The CDR3 region is CASSLASGGSYEQYF. In DNA, the CDR3 is TGTGCCAGCAGCTTAGCTAGCGGGGGTTCATACGAGCAGTACTTC.

J is TRBJ1-5 and V is TRBV5-4, with unresolved D. CDR1 SGHNT and CDR2 YYREEE come from the germline V gene (reference sequence). The CDR3 totals 14 residues. The ends were cut back, 1 base at V and 3 bases at J, with 8 bases in the middle. The CDR3 bases are TGTGCCAGCAGCTTGCCAGGCCACAATCAGCCCCAGCATTTT. Protein sequence: CASSLPGHNQPQHF.

The genes are TRBV15 and TRBJ2-1; D not certain. Germline V gene lookup returns CDR1 LNHNV and CDR2 YYDKDF (reference sequence). The CDR3 has 11 amino acids. V gave up 1 base and J gave up 7 bases, with 2 bases separating them. CDR3 coding DNA: TGTGCCACCAGCAGAGCAAATGAGCAGTTCTTC. Amino acid sequence: CATSRANEQFF.

The chain links TRBV2 to TRBJ2-1, with D possibly TRBD1 on 5 matching bases. Germline V gene sequence: CDR1 SNHLY, CDR2 FYNNEI. The germline V and J ends were trimmed by 6 bases and 5 bases, with 20 bases remaining between them. The CDR3 contains 16 residues. The CDR3: CASSFRFEWGNNEQFF. The CDR3, as DNA: TGTGCCAGCAGCTTTCGATTTGAATGGGGCAACAATGAGCAGTTCTTC.

This chain links TRBV30 with TRBJ1-5; no clear D. V gave up 0 bases and J gave up 5 bases, with 14 bases separating them. The CDR3 runs to 15 residues. Germline V gene sequence: CDR1 GTSNPN, CDR2 SVGIG (reference sequence). The CDR3 loop reads CAWSVIGGPYQPQHF. The CDR3 DNA reads TGTGCCTGGAGTGTAATAGGAGGGCCCTATCAGCCCCAGCATTTT.

This chain connects TRBV2 to TRBJ1-5, with 7 nucleotides matching TRBD1. V shed 4 bases and J 6 bases; nucleotides not matched to a gene: 9. The V gene's germline CDR1 is SNHLY and CDR2 FYNNEI. CDR3 length: 15 residues. The CDR3 nucleotides read TGTGCCAGCAGTGGGGTTTTAGGGGGCGGTCAGCCCCAGCATTTT. Protein: CASSGVLGGGQPQHF.

The V gene is TRBV6-5, the J gene TRBJ1-1, with D maybe TRBD1 (5 bases). Germline V lookup: CDR1 MNHEY, CDR2 SVGAGI. The CDR3 consists of 14 residues. Trimming shortened V by 7 bases and J by 0 bases, and 12 bases separated the two germline ends. For the CDR3, the DNA is TGTGCCAGCACCAACGGAGGGGTGAACACTGAAGCTTTCTTT. Translated, it gives CASTNGGVNTEAFF.

A single count supports this clone. The rearrangement uses TRBV3-1 (or the pseudogene TRBV3-2) and TRBJ2-6; D perhaps matches TRBD2 (5 bases). Trimming stripped 4 bases from V and 0 bases from J, with 13 bases between. Per the germline V gene, CDR1 is LGHDT and CDR2 is YNNKEL (reference sequence). There are 17 residues in the CDR3. The CDR3: CASSPRRGDSGANVLTF. The CDR3 DNA follows: TGTGCCAGCAGCCCGCGCCGGGGAGACTCTGGGGCCAACGTCCTGACTTTC.

This chain uses TRBV6-1 with TRBJ1-3, with 8 bases that match TRBD1. CDR3 length equals 14 residues. V lost 3 bases to trimming and J lost 5 bases; unmatched junction nucleotides: 3. Germline V gives CDR1 MNHNS, CDR2 SASEGT. CDR3 in amino acids: CASSDRGRRNTIYF. The CDR3 DNA reads as TGTGCCAGCAGTGACAGGGGGCGCAGAAACACCATATATTTT.

This sequence joins TRBV6-5 and TRBJ2-3, with a tentative D call TRBD1 (5 bases). The CDR3 totals 14 residues. Between the trimmed V and J ends, which lost 9 bases and 2 bases, there was a span of 15 bases. Looked up from germline, CDR1 is MNHEY and CDR2 is SVGAGI. The CDR3 coding sequence is TGTGCCAGTAACCGACAGCAATCCACAGATACGCAGTATTTT. Protein sequence: CASNRQQSTDTQYF.

The chain couples TRBV20-1 to TRBJ2-3; D is possibly TRBD2 (6 bases). CDR1 is DFQATT and CDR2 is SNEGSKA in the germline V gene (reference sequence). The CDR3 spans 17 residues. Trimming pared 3 bases from V and 0 bases from J, leaving 19 bases between. CDR3 loop: CSASSSLAGTSTDTQYF. CDR3 DNA sequence: TGCAGTGCTAGTTCCTCCCTTGCGGGGACTAGCACAGATACGCAGTATTTT.

This clone was found many times. The same CDR3 arises from other DNA sequences in this sample as well. The chain links TRBV28 to TRBJ2-7; D perhaps matches TRBD2 (6 bases). Germline V lookup: CDR1 MDHEN, CDR2 SYDVKM. Trimming left V 6 bases short and J 4 bases short, with 7 bases between. This CDR3 comprises 11 residues. CDR3 bases: TGTGCCAGCAGCCGGGGGTACGAGCAGTACTTC. Protein product: CASSRGYEQYF.

This clone was detected only once. The chain recombines TRBV5-1 with TRBJ2-5; 8 nucleotides line up with TRBD2. This CDR3 has 15 amino acids. The ends lost 6 bases at V and 3 bases at J; junction bases unmatched: 10. Germline V gives CDR1 SGHRS, CDR2 YFSETQ. CDR3 region: CASTLGGGQKETQYF. The CDR3, as DNA: TGCGCCAGCACCCTCGGGGGGGGTCAGAAAGAGACCCAGTACTTC.

V is TRBV7-9 and J is TRBJ2-2; no reliable D call. The CDR3 is 13 residues long. Trimming left V 1 base short and J 4 bases short, with 4 bases between. Per germline, CDR1 SEHNR and CDR2 FQNEAQ (reference sequence). CDR3 sequence: CASSLGSTGELFF. CDR3 in DNA: TGTGCCAGCAGCTTAGGCAGCACCGGGGAGCTGTTTTTT.

This chain's CDR3 is CASSLDRDRELYGYTF. For the CDR3, the DNA is TGTGCCAGCTCACTAGACCGGGACAGGGAACTCTATGGCTACACCTTC. The V call is TRBV18, the J call TRBJ1-2, with TRBD1 matching over 9 bases. The junction had 10 bases not matched to a gene; V was cut back by 4 bases and J by 4 bases. CDR3 size: 16 residues. Per germline, CDR1 KGHSH and CDR2 LQKENI.